Sequencing of this T cell receptor (beta chain) was carried out in a study of a mutant IDH1 vaccine in newly diagnosed glioma. Of note for this clone: Its specificity is unknown.

TCRdb's table, derived via immunoSEQ multiplex PCR, lists solely in-frame clones and lacks some. The repertoire holds tens of thousands of clones, 76% seen once, with 12% in the top ten. The time point is: week 35, safety follow-up. All doses held 300 ug of mutant IDH1 20-mer peptide, with topical imiquimod. The germline V gene has CDR1 SGHAT and CDR2 FQNNGV. J lost 2 bases, V lost 3 bases, and 6 bases had no gene match. This CDR3 has 15 residues. The chain joins TRBV11-2 to TRBJ2-7; 8 bases are shared with TRBD1. Sample: PBMCs, taken from a glioma patient whose treatment included an IDH1 peptide vaccine. This receptor was taken from a man between 35 and 55 years old with glioma. Here the CDR3 DNA reads TGTGCCAGCAGCTTCGGACAGGGAACCCCCTACGAGCAGTACTTC. Translated: CASSFGQGTPYEQYF.